The count of the clone carrying this TCR beta chain is one. The data originate from a study of OX40 agonist ivuxolimab in advanced cancers. Trimming removed 8 bases from V and 3 bases from J; junction bases left unmatched: 8. The CDR3 sequence is 15 residues long. The germline CDR1 and CDR2 sequences are SGHVS and FQNEAQ. Blood sampling was done at baseline, cycle 4 day 1, and cycle 7 day 1. TCRdb keeps only in-frame clones here, not all; method: immunoSEQ multiplex PCR. The repertoire holds fewer than 45,000 clones, with 70% to 90% as singletons. This chain links TRBV7-8 with TRBJ2-3, with 10 bases lining up with TRBD2. Material: CD4+ or CD8+ T cells sorted from blood, obtained in a trial of the OX40 agonist ivuxolimab. This TCR was sampled from an adult with an advanced solid tumor such as melanoma, head and neck, liver or kidney cancer. CDR3 coding DNA: TGTGCCAGCGCCAAAGGTAGCGGGAGGACAGATACGCAGTATTTT. This codes for CASAKGSGRTDTQYF.